The T cell receptor beta chain described here comes from a study of OX40 agonist ivuxolimab in advanced cancers. The assay was immunoSEQ multiplex PCR, and TCRdb's table has in-frame clones only and misses some. The sample shows 75,000 to 100,000 clones, roughly nine tenths of them seen only once. The germline V gene encodes CDR1 LGHNA and CDR2 YSLEER. Unmatched junction bases numbered 5, after V lost 4 bases and J lost 7 bases. The length of the CDR3 is 14 residues. Sequenced here: CD4+ or CD8+ T cells sorted from blood, sampled in a trial of the OX40 agonist ivuxolimab. This receptor was obtained from an adult with an advanced solid tumor such as melanoma, head and neck, liver or kidney cancer. This sequence joins TRBV4-3 and TRBJ2-2, with 8 bases identical to TRBD2. CDR3: CASSRISGIGELFF. The CDR3 region has the DNA TGCGCCAGCAGCCGCATTAGCGGGATCGGGGAGCTGTTTTTT.